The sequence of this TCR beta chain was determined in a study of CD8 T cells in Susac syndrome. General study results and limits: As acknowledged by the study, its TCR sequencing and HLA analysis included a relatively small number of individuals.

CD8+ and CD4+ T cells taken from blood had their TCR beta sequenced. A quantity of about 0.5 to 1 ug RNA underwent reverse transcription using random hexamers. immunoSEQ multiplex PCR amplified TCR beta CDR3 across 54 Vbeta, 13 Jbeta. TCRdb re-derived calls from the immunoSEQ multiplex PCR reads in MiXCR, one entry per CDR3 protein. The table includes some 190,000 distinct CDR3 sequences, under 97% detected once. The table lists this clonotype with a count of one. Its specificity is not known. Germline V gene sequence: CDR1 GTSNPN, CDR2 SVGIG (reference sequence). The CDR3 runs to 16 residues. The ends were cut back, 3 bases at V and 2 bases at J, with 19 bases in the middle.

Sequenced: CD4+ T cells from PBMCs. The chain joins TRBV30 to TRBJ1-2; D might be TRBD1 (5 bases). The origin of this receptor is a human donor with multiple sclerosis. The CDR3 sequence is CAWSGLTQGRNYGYTF. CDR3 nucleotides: TGTGCCTGGAGCGGCCTCACCCAGGGACGGAACTATGGCTACACCTTC.